This T cell receptor beta chain was obtained from a study of shared clonotypes between healthy human individuals (dated by TCRdb to about 2020). The study in broad terms: The cohort included a few men and two women between 18 and 49 years of age. Blood TCR repertoires of five healthy adults were deeply sequenced to estimate repertoire size and the extent of clonotype sharing between individuals. To increase sequencing depth and limit assay-specific biases, TCR repertoire library preparation and sequencing were carried out by different laboratories using diverse techniques. Per donor, leukapheresis produced somewhere between about 0.94 and 9.5 billion PBMCs. The paper's findings and limits, for the study overall: Pairwise subsampling indicated that sequencing depth was expected to affect the degree of clonotype sharing among donors. The genetic and exposure-history diversity represented was limited by the small number of donors. Sampling was restricted to blood, and TCR repertoires in tissues likely differ from the TCR repertoires found in blood.

V and J lose 3 bases and 9 bases, and a span of 12 bases separates them. There are 13 amino acids in the CDR3, from cysteine to phenylalanine inclusive. The retained sequence is limited to the CDR3, 39 bases, with the frame set at the first base. Looking up the germline V gene (reference sequence) yields CDR1 LNHDA and CDR2 SQIVND. To note about this clone: Its antigen is unknown. One base away there is no much larger clone; base qualities are not given. In the same sample, other DNA sequences code for this CDR3.

Healthy HIV-negative adults with no recently reported acute infections or vaccinations were included as donors. Every donor was a Caucasian adult residing in Nashville, Tennessee, USA. In the unsorted samples, 70 million to 90 million PBMCs were counted, and genomic DNA was extracted using the QIAamp DNA Blood Mini kit. Blood was obtained by leukapheresis, after which PBMCs were separated by Ficoll-Histopaque density gradient centrifugation and cryopreserved in liquid nitrogen vapor phase. Using the deep immunoSEQ assay, TCR CDR3 regions were amplified from genomic DNA by multiplex PCR. For each cell subset, the extracted genomic DNA was distributed evenly across all wells of several immunoSEQ 96-well plates, and each plate served as one replicate. For unsorted PBMC, roughly 330 ng genomic DNA, equal to approximately 30,000 T cell genomes, was loaded into each replicate PCR. Ten immunoSEQ deep assay plates were used to sequence unsorted PBMC genomic DNA. The purified libraries were quantified using a Qubit 3.0 fluorometer, sized with a Bioanalyzer 2100, and then quantified again using the KAPA Library Quantification kit. Every immunoSEQ 96-well plate was sequenced on a dedicated single-read 150-cycle Illumina NextSeq 550 flow cell. Concerning the study's data processing: Because the immunoSEQ output included only junctional sequences and no quality scores, the filtering could not be the same as the filtering used for full-length reads. Sequences were annotated with PyIR, a Python wrapper for IgBLAST v1.9, using IMGT germline references to assign V/J genes and CDR3. Reads were filtered out if the reads had weak V/J assignments (E-value above 1e-6), no CDR3, stop codons, out-of-frame junctions, or ambiguous translated residues. V3J clonotypes were defined as sequences sharing an identical inferred V gene, J gene, and CDR3 amino acid sequence. Percentage overlap between repertoires was calculated by dividing the number of shared unique clonotypes by the size of the smaller repertoire. Richness of each repertoire was evaluated using RTK rarefaction, the Chao1 estimator, and Recon v2.1 estimates of unobserved clonotypes. Entries here come from immuneACCESS through TCRdb and include only in-frame sequences with V and J called. Some clones fail to appear in such tables; in the studies checked, an unresolved V gene covers under half of the shortfall, and the cause of the remainder is unknown. Clone size and the V and J calls come from that table; the DNA yielded D and trimming. The sample table contains 550,000 to 600,000 clones; only one count was recorded for just over 75% of them. The ten largest clones represent 12% of the sample.

The sequence is built from TRBV19 and TRBJ2-1; the D segment may tentatively be TRBD1 or TRBD2, each giving 5 matched bases. The sequence was obtained from a middle-aged woman in good health. Some clones in this sample may be carry-over from other donors' samples. What was sequenced was PBMCs. At the DNA level, the sequence is TGTGCCAGTAGTATCGGCAGGGAGAGTGAGCAGTTCTTC. Translated, it reads CASSIGRESEQFF.